These T cell receptor beta chains were read from a single sample in a study of blood T cell repertoires in COVID-19. Measured with immunoSEQ multiplex PCR; TCRdb has only the in-frame clones, and not every one. The sample has approximately 490,000 clones, around 90% seen once. Material for sequencing was PBMCs or T cells enriched from blood (not recorded which). These receptors were obtained from a woman between 18 and 30 years old who had recovered from COVID-19. The CDR3 runs from the conserved cysteine through the conserved F or W. The D gene is left open where the match is weak. Clone size is not always given. Where it is, it says once, few, many or a class for expanded clones.

once,TRBJ2-7,.,TRBV28,TGTGCCAGCAGTTTAACCGACTCCCACGAGCAGTACTTC,CASSLTDSHEQYF
.,TRBJ1-2,TRBD1,TRBV5-4,TGTGCCAGCAGCTTGACAGGGGGCCTCCTGTATGGCTACACCTTC,CASSLTGGLLYGYTF
few,TRBJ1-4,.,TRBV4-1,TGCGCCAGCAGCCAAGTTATGCGTGAAAAACTGTTTTTT,CASSQVMREKLFF
.,TRBJ2-6,.,TRBV4-1,TGCGCCAGCAGCCAATACCAGGGGAACGTCCTGACTTTC,CASSQYQGNVLTF
.,TRBJ1-1,.,TRBV30,TGTGCCTGGAGTGTACAGGCAGTCACTGAAGCTTTCTTT,CAWSVQAVTEAFF
few,TRBJ1-1,.,TRBV7-8,TGTGCCAGCAGCTTAGGGACAGCGAACACTGAAGCTTTCTTT,CASSLGTANTEAFF
.,TRBJ2-3,TRBD2,TRBV6-4,TGTGCCAGCAATGCGCCGGGACTACCCACAGATACGCAGTATTTT,CASNAPGLPTDTQYF
many,TRBJ2-3,.,TRBV6-4,TGTGCCAGCAGTGACGGGGGGGCCACAGATACGCAGTATTTT,CASSDGGATDTQYF
.,TRBJ2-2,.,TRBV23-1,TGCGCCAGCAGCCCCCGGGACTGGGGGGAGCTGTTTTTT,CASSPRDWGELFF
.,TRBJ1-2,TRBD1,TRBV3-1/TRBV3-2,TGTGCCAGCAGCCAGGCTCGACAGGGGGGGCATGGCTACACCTTC,CASSQARQGGHGYTF
.,TRBJ1-2,TRBD1,TRBV29-1,TGCAGCGTTGACAGGACAGGGGCCTATGGCTACACCTTC,CSVDRTGAYGYTF
.,TRBJ2-3,TRBD2,TRBV5-1,TGCGCCAGCAGCACCCGAAACGGGGGGGGAACAGATACGCAGTATTTT,CASSTRNGGGTDTQYF
.,TRBJ1-2,.,TRBV4-2,TGTGCCAGCAGCCAAGATAATAGGGGTGACTATGGCTACACCTTC,CASSQDNRGDYGYTF
.,TRBJ2-3,.,TRBV11-3,TGTGCCAGCAGCTTAAGGACAGCCGATACGCAGTATTTT,CASSLRTADTQYF
few,TRBJ2-3,.,TRBV27,TGTGCCGCCGGGCACAGGGAAGTTCTTGGAGATACGCAGTATTTT,CAAGHREVLGDTQYF
.,TRBJ1-2,TRBD1,TRBV24-1,TGTGCCACCAGCGGAGACCGGGACAGGGGGGTTTATGGCTACACCTTC,CATSGDRDRGVYGYTF
once,TRBJ2-5,TRBD2,TRBV6-1,TGTGCCAGCAGTGAAGCGCTGGTGGGTGGTAGCGGGCAAGAGACCCAGTACTTC,CASSEALVGGSGQETQYF
.,TRBJ1-2,.,TRBV5-1,TGCGCCAGCAGCCTACAGGGTAACTATGGCTACACCTTC,CASSLQGNYGYTF
.,TRBJ2-7,TRBD1,TRBV5-1,TGCGCCAGCAGCTTGGGGACAGGGGAGCAGTACTTC,CASSLGTGEQYF
.,TRBJ2-1,TRBD1,TRBV5-1,TGCGCCAGCAGCTTGGGTGGGACAGCTACCTACAATGAGCAGTTCTTC,CASSLGGTATYNEQFF
.,TRBJ2-1,.,TRBV28,TGTGCCAGCAGCCACGACAGGACCCACAATGAGCAGTTCTTC,CASSHDRTHNEQFF
.,TRBJ2-1,.,TRBV4-1,TGCGCCAGCAGCCACCTCTTTTCCTACAATGAGCAGTTCTTC,CASSHLFSYNEQFF
.,TRBJ2-7,.,TRBV5-1,TGCGCCAGCTCAGCGGAGATGACGGAGGTAGAGCAGTACTTC,CASSAEMTEVEQYF
.,TRBJ1-2,.,TRBV29-1,TGCAGCGTTGAACATAATAGCGTGGCCTATGGCTACACCTTC,CSVEHNSVAYGYTF
.,TRBJ1-5,.,TRBV19,TGTGCCAGTAGTATAGCCCAATCTCAGCCCCAGCATTTT,CASSIAQSQPQHF
.,TRBJ2-5,.,TRBV6-2/TRBV6-3,TGTGCCAGCAGTTACAATCTCCGGGCGGGAGAGACCCAGTACTTC,CASSYNLRAGETQYF
.,TRBJ2-3,.,TRBV7-3,TGTGCCAGCAGCTACCCCTCGGGAGATACGCAGTATTTT,CASSYPSGDTQYF
.,TRBJ1-2,.,TRBV4-1,TGCGCCAGCAGCCAAGAGGTCAGAAACTATGGCTACACCTTC,CASSQEVRNYGYTF
.,TRBJ2-7,.,TRBV29-1,TGCAGTGGGGGGGCCTTTTCGGGCGAGCAGTACTTC,CSGGAFSGEQYF
once,TRBJ1-2,TRBD1,TRBV28,TGTGCCAGTATAACAGGGGGCGATGGCTACACCTTC,CASITGGDGYTF
.,TRBJ1-4,.,TRBV7-8,TGTGCCAGCAGCGTTAGCTATGTAAGACTGCGGGTTAATGAAAAACTGTTTTTT,CASSVSYVRLRVNEKLFF
once,TRBJ1-5,.,TRBV6-5,TGTGCCAGCGGGTTCCCAGGGGTTGGGTTACCCCAGCATTTT,CASGFPGVGLPQHF
.,TRBJ2-7,.,TRBV5-4,TGTGCCAGCAGCCTACAGGGCTTCAACGAGCAGTACTTC,CASSLQGFNEQYF
.,TRBJ1-2,TRBD1,TRBV12-3/TRBV12-4,TGTGCCAGCAGACCGACAGGGGGCTATGGCTACACCTTC,CASRPTGGYGYTF
.,TRBJ1-6,.,TRBV5-4,TGTGCCAGCAGCTCCCGTACAGGGTTCTCACCCCTCCACTTT,CASSSRTGFSPLHF
.,TRBJ1-2,.,TRBV2,TGTGCCAGCAGCAAGGGGAGGGGAGTTCAGGATGGCTACACCTTC,CASSKGRGVQDGYTF
.,TRBJ1-4,.,TRBV21-1,TGTGCCAGCAGCAAAGTAATTGGAAACGGACAAGAAAAACTGTTTTTT,CASSKVIGNGQEKLFF
.,TRBJ2-6,.,TRBV7-9,TGTGCCAGCAGCTTAACTACCTCTGGGGCCAACGTCCTGACTTTC,CASSLTTSGANVLTF
few,TRBJ1-1,.,TRBV10-3,TGTGCCATCACCGGCGGTGGTAACACTGAAGCTTTCTTT,CAITGGGNTEAFF
.,TRBJ1-4,.,TRBV5-4,TGTGCCAGCAGCCAGGACAGTGCAACTAATGAAAAACTGTTTTTT,CASSQDSATNEKLFF
.,TRBJ2-1,TRBD2,TRBV5-8,TGTGCCAGCAGCTTGGCCGCGAAACTAGCGGGCAAGGACAATGAGCAGTTCTTC,CASSLAAKLAGKDNEQFF
.,TRBJ2-1,.,TRBV27,TGTGCCAGCAGTTTTGGGAGCTCCTACAATGAGCAGTTCTTC,CASSFGSSYNEQFF
.,TRBJ2-5,TRBD2,TRBV7-7,TGTGCCAGCAGCGTAACTAGCGGAGGGGAAGAGACCCAGTACTTC,CASSVTSGGEETQYF
.,TRBJ2-5,.,TRBV5-1,TGCGCCAGCAGTACCCCCACAGGGTCCGGGGAGACCCAGTACTTC,CASSTPTGSGETQYF
.,TRBJ2-1,TRBD2,TRBV2,TGTGCCAGCAGGGGCCGAAGCGGGGGATCCTACAATGAGCAGTTCTTC,CASRGRSGGSYNEQFF
.,TRBJ2-2,TRBD1,TRBV5-1,TGCGCCAGCAGCTCTCAGGGGGCGGGCACCGGGGAGCTGTTTTTT,CASSSQGAGTGELFF
.,TRBJ1-6,.,TRBV28,TGTGCCAGCTGCTCTGGGGGCAACATTTCACCCCTCCACTTT,CASCSGGNISPLHF
.,TRBJ2-7,TRBD2,TRBV28,TGTGCCAGCAGTTGGGGGGGACTAGTGGGTGAGCAGTACTTC,CASSWGGLVGEQYF
.,TRBJ2-7,.,TRBV27,TGTGCCAGCAGCCCCCGGTGGGATGCAGGGGCAGAAGAGCAGTACTTC,CASSPRWDAGAEEQYF
.,TRBJ1-4,TRBD1,TRBV19,TGTGCCAGTAGCCCTGACAGGGACGAAAAACTGTTTTTT,CASSPDRDEKLFF
.,TRBJ2-1,TRBD2,TRBV11-2,TGTGCCAGCAGCTTAATCCGTTCGGCAGGGAGGGGAGAGAATGAGCAGTTCTTC,CASSLIRSAGRGENEQFF
.,TRBJ2-1,TRBD2,TRBV3-1/TRBV3-2,TGTGCCAGCAGCCGACTGCGGGGGGACCACAATGAGCAGTTCTTC,CASSRLRGDHNEQFF
once,TRBJ1-2,.,TRBV15,TGTGCCACCAGCGGGGAGGGAATCGGCAACTATGGCTACACCTTC,CATSGEGIGNYGYTF
.,TRBJ1-4,TRBD1,TRBV5-6,TGTGCCAGCAGCTCCGTCGGACAGGAATATGAAAAACTGTTTTTT,CASSSVGQEYEKLFF
.,TRBJ2-5,TRBD1,TRBV7-6,TGTGCCAGCAGCCCCACAGGGGGAGAGACCCAGTACTTC,CASSPTGGETQYF
.,TRBJ2-3,.,TRBV11-2,TGTGCCAGCAGCTTAGAGATCCAGCTAGCGCAGTATTTT,CASSLEIQLAQYF